This TCR beta chain was retrieved from a study of blood T cell repertoires in COVID-19. Germline CDR1 is SNHLY and CDR2 is FYNNEI. Trimming removed 7 bases at V and 5 bases at J, with 17 bases between. This CDR3 contains 15 residues. In the authors' methods: The assay estimated nucleated cells by amplifying reference gene primers. Using immunoSEQ multiplex PCR, the repertoire was profiled, and TCRdb retains in-frame clones only, with some absent. V and J calls plus clone size are reproduced from that table; the DNA served to infer D and trimming. Altogether approximately 200,000 clones are present, roughly four fifths being singletons, with the ten largest covering about 9%.

V usage is TRBV2 and J usage is TRBJ1-4; a weak D match, TRBD1 (6 bases). The specimen sequenced was PBMCs or T cells enriched from blood (not recorded which). The sequence derives from a man aged 35-49 years who had recovered from COVID-19. The CDR3 is CASIQEGHRNEKLFF. The CDR3 DNA sequence: TGTGCCAGCATTCAAGAGGGACATCGAAATGAAAAACTGTTTTTT.